Presented here are 14 T cell receptor beta chains from one specimen sequenced in a study of shared T cell receptors in the human thymus. The data were produced by immunoSEQ multiplex PCR, yet TCRdb's version contains in-frame clones alone and is incomplete. The sample carries roughly 500,000 clones, 78% recorded once. These same data were also listed under a study on human thymus T cells.

Sequenced: thymocytes. All receptors come from a boy younger than two with a congenital heart defect.

This chain connects TRBV15 to TRBJ1-5, with TRBD1 matching 7 bases. Germline V gives CDR1 LNHNV, CDR2 YYDKDF (reference sequence). This CDR3 has 13 amino acids. V lost 5 bases to trimming and J lost 9 bases; unmatched junction nucleotides: 7. CDR3 sequence: CATSRDRRLPQHF. In nucleotides, the CDR3 is TGTGCCACCAGCCGGGACAGACGCTTGCCCCAGCATTTT.

The rearrangement links TRBV6-5 to TRBJ1-5; maybe TRBD1 (6 bases). Germline loops: CDR1 MNHEY, CDR2 SVGAGI. CDR3 length equals 15 residues. V was clipped by 5 bases and J by 1 base, with 12 bases between them. The CDR3 region is CASSPSQGSNQPQHF. In nucleotides, the CDR3 is TGTGCCAGCAGTCCTAGTCAGGGGAGCAATCAGCCCCAGCATTTT.

The gene calls are TRBV4-2 and TRBJ2-5, with TRBD2 identical over 14 bases. The CDR3 has 19 residues. Germline V gene sequence: CDR1 LGHNA, CDR2 YNFKEQ. Losses at the gene ends were 0 bases for V and 5 bases for J; bases not matched to a gene: 11. The CDR3 protein is CASSQDQGLAGVAGETQYF. The CDR3 nucleotides read TGTGCCAGCAGCCAAGATCAGGGACTAGCGGGAGTCGCGGGGGAGACCCAGTACTTC.

This clone has a handful of counts. The CDR3 region is CAIAVQGVDTEAFF. CDR3 bases: TGCGCCATAGCCGTACAGGGGGTGGACACTGAAGCTTTCTTT. The genes are TRBV5-1 and TRBJ1-1; 8 bases align to TRBD1. CDR1 is SGHRS and CDR2 is YFSETQ in the germline V gene. The CDR3 is 14 amino acids. The J segment lost 3 bases and the V segment lost 9 bases, leaving 10 bases of the junction unmatched.

The table lists this clone with a few counts. The rearrangement uses TRBV6-4 and TRBJ1-4; D unresolved. CDR1 is MRHNA and CDR2 is SNTAGT in the germline V gene. V lost 4 bases and J lost 10, with 7 bases in between. This CDR3 is built from 11 residues. This CDR3 reads CASSVPGKLFF. The CDR3 nucleotides read TGTGCCAGCAGTGTGCCAGGAAAACTGTTTTTT.

The CDR3 sequence: CASSLSGSTDTQYF. The CDR3 DNA reads as TGCGCCAGCAGCTTGAGCGGGAGTACAGATACGCAGTATTTT. The chain is built from TRBV5-1 and TRBJ2-3; 8 bases are a match to TRBD2. The CDR3 runs to 14 residues. The germline V gene has CDR1 SGHRS and CDR2 YFSETQ. The J segment lost 3 bases and the V segment lost 1 base, leaving 1 base of the junction unmatched.

The genes are TRBV27 and TRBJ2-1, with 14 bases that match TRBD2. Trimming removed 4 bases from V and 8 bases from J; junction bases left unmatched: 7. Germline V lookup: CDR1 MNHEY, CDR2 SMNVEV (reference sequence). This CDR3 contains 16 residues. The CDR3 reads CASSSPTSGRGDEQFF. In nucleotides, the CDR3 is TGTGCCAGCAGTTCTCCGACTAGCGGGAGGGGGGATGAGCAGTTCTTC.

V usage is TRBV29-1 and J usage is TRBJ2-3; 7 bases fit TRBD1. Germline V gene data show CDR1 as SQVTM and CDR2 as ANQGSEA. V dropped 0 bases and J dropped 0; count of bases not matched to a gene: 6. The CDR3 covers 16 residues. The CDR3 DNA sequence: TGCAGCGTTGAAGATCGGTCCAGGGGGAGCACAGATACGCAGTATTTT. Its translation: CSVEDRSRGSTDTQYF.

This clone showed up just a few times. This chain uses TRBV6-1 with TRBJ2-7; weak D call: TRBD1 (5 bases). The CDR3 covers 14 residues. Trimming stripped 4 bases from V and 1 base from J, with 11 bases between. In germline, CDR1 is MNHNS, CDR2 SASEGT. CDR3 bases: TGTGCCAGCAGTGTTGCAGGGCTTTCCTACGAGCAGTACTTC. Protein sequence: CASSVAGLSYEQYF.

This chain links TRBV9 with TRBJ2-1, with 10 bases that match TRBD2. The CDR3 is made up of 15 amino acids. CDR1 and CDR2 (germline): SGDLS, YYNGEE. V lost 0 bases to trimming and J lost 4 bases; unmatched junction nucleotides: 1. CDR3 nucleotide sequence: TGTGCCAGCAGCGTAGCAGCGGGAGGGTACAATGAGCAGTTCTTC. Protein: CASSVAAGGYNEQFF. Complete variable domain (other parts from reference TRBV9 and TRBJ2-1): DSGVTQTPKHLITATGQRVTLRCSPRSGDLSVYWYQQSLDQGLQFLIQYYNGEERAKGNILERFSAQQFPDLHSELNLSSLELGDSALYFCASSVAAGGYNEQFFGPGTRLTVL.

The genes are TRBV29-1 and TRBJ2-7; the D gene is possibly TRBD2 (6 bases). Trimming stripped 4 bases from V and 3 bases from J, with 10 bases between. The CDR3 is made up of 12 amino acids. Germline loops: CDR1 SQVTM, CDR2 ANQGSEA. CDR3 DNA: TGCAGCGTTGGGCGGGACGACTACGAGCAGTACTTC. Its protein is CSVGRDDYEQYF.

This clone was detected only a few times. V gene TRBV27 combines with J gene TRBJ2-7; tentative D call: TRBD1 (5 bases). There are 15 residues in the CDR3. The V gene lost 6 bases and the J gene lost 5 bases, with 20 bases spanning the gap. Germline CDR1 reads MNHEY; CDR2 reads SMNVEV (reference sequence). CDR3 sequence (DNA): TGTGCCAGCAGCCTCACGTGGCAGGGCCGCAACGAGCAGTACTTC. This codes for CASSLTWQGRNEQYF.

The rearrangement links TRBV6-1 to TRBJ1-1; D is ambiguous. In germline, CDR1 is MNHNS, CDR2 SASEGT. V was cut by 7 bases and J by 4 bases, with 10 bases left in between. The CDR3 has 12 amino acids. This chain's CDR3 is CASTGRGTEAFF. CDR3 in DNA: TGTGCCAGCACCGGGAGAGGCACTGAAGCTTTCTTT.

This clone was detected only once. The chain uses TRBV21-1 and TRBJ2-7; TRBD2, the D gene given by the table, was not confirmed from the DNA. TRBV21-1 is marked as a pseudogene. The CDR3 is 12 residues long. CDR3 protein: CASSKLSYEQYF. The CDR3 coding sequence is TGTGCCAGCAGCAAACTATCCTACGAGCAGTACTTC.